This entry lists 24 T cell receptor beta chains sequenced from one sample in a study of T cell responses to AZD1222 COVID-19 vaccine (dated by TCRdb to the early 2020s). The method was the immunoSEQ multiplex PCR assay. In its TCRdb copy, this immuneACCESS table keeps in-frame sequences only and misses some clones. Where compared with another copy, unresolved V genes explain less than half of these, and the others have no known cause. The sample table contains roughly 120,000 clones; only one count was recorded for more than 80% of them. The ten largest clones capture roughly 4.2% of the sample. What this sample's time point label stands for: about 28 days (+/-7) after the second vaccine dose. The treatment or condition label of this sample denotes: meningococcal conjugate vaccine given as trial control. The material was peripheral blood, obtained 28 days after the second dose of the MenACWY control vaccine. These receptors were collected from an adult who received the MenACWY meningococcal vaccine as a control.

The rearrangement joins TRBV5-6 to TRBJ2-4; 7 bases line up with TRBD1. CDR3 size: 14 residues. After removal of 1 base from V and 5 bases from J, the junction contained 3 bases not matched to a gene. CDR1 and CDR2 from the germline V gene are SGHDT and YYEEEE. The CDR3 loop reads CASSLYQGENIQYF. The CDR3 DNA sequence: TGTGCCAGCAGCTTGTATCAGGGGGAAAACATTCAGTACTTC.

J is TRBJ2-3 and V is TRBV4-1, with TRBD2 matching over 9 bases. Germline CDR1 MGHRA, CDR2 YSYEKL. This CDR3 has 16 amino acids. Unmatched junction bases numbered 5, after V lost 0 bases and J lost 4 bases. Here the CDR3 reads CASSQEVAGESDTQYF. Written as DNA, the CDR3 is TGCGCCAGCAGCCAAGAGGTAGCGGGAGAGTCAGATACGCAGTATTTT.

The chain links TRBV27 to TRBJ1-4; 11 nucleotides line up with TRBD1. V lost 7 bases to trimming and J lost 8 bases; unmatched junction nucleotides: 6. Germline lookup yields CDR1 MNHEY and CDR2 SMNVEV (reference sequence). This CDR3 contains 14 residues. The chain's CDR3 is CASTWTGGREKLFF. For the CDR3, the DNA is TGTGCCAGCACATGGACAGGGGGCCGGGAAAAACTGTTTTTT.

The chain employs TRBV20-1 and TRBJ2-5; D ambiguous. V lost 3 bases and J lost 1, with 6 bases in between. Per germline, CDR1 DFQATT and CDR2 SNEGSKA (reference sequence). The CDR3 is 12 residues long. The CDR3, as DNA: TGCAGTGCTAGTGGCCTCCAAGAGACCCAGTACTTC. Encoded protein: CSASGLQETQYF.

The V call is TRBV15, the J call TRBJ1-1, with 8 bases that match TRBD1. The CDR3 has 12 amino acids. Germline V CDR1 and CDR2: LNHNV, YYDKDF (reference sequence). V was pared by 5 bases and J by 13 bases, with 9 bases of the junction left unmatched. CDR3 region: CATSLGQVDVFF. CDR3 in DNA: TGTGCCACCAGCCTGGGACAGGTGGATGTTTTCTTT.

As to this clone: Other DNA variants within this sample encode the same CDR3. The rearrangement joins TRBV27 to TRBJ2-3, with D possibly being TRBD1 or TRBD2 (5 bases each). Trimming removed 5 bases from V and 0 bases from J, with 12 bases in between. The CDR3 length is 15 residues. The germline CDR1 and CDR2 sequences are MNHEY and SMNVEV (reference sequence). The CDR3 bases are TGTGCCAGCAGTCTCGGGACGACTAGCACAGATACGCAGTATTTT. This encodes CASSLGTTSTDTQYF.

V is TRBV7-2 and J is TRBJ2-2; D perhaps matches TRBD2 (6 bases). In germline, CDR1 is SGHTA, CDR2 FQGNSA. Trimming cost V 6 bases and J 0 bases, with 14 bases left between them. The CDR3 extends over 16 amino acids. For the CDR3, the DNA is TGTGCCAGCAGAGCGACCGGGAGCACGAACACCGGGGAGCTGTTTTTT. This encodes CASRATGSTNTGELFF.

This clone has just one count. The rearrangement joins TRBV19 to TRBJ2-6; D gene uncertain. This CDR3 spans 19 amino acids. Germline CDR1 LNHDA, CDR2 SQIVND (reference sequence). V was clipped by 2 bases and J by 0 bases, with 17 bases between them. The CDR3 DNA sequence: TGTGCCAGTAGTATATTATCTCTTGGCCTTCGCTCTGGGGCCAACGTCCTGACTTTC. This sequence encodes CASSILSLGLRSGANVLTF.

CDR3 coding DNA: TGTGCCAGCAGTGAATATAGCCCAACGCGCTACACCTTC. This gives the protein CASSEYSPTRYTF. This chain links TRBV25-1 with TRBJ1-2; D remains ambiguous. V lost 0 bases, J lost 9 bases, and 11 bases lay in between. Germline assignment: CDR1 MGHDK and CDR2 SYGVNS. The CDR3 is 13 amino acids.

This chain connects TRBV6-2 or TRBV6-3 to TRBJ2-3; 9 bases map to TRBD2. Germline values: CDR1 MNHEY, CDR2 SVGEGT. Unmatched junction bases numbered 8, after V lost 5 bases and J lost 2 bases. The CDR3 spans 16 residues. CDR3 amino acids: CASSPLSGGPTDTQYF. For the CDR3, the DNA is TGTGCCAGCAGTCCCCTAAGCGGGGGGCCCACAGATACGCAGTATTTT.

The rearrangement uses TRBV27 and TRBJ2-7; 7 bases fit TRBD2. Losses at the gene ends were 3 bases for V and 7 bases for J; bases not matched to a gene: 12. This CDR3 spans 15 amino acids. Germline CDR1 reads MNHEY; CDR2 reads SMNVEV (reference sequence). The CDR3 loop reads CASSFERAGAGEQYF. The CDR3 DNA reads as TGTGCCAGCAGTTTTGAGAGGGCGGGAGCGGGTGAGCAGTACTTC.

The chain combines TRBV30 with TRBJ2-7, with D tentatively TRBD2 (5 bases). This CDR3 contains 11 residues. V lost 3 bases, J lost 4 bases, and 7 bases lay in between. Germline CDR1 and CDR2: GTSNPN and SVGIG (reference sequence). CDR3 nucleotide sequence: TGTGCCTGGAGCCCGGGGTACGAGCAGTACTTC. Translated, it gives CAWSPGYEQYF.

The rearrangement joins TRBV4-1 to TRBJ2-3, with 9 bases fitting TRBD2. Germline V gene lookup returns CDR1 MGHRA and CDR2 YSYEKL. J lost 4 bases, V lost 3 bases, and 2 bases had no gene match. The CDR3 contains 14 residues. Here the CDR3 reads CASSQREGSDTQYF. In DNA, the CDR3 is TGCGCCAGCAGCCAGCGGGAGGGATCAGATACGCAGTATTTT.

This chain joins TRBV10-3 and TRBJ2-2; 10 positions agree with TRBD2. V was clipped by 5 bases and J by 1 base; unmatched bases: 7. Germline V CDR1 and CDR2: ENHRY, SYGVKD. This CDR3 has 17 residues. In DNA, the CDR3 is TGTGCCATCAGTTGGACTAGCGGAGGCCAGAACACCGGGGAGCTGTTTTTT. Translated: CAISWTSGGQNTGELFF.

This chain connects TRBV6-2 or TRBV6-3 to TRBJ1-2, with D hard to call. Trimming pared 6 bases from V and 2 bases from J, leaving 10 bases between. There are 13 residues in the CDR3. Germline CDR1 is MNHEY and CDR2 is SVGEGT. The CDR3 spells CASSPTENYGYTF. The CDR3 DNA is TGTGCCAGCAGCCCGACGGAGAACTATGGCTACACCTTC.

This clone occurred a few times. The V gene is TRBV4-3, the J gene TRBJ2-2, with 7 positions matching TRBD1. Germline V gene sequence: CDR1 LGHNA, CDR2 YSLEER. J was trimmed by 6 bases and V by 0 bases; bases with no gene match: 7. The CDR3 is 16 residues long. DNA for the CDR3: TGCGCCAGCAGCCAAGATCCCGACAGGGTCTCCGGGGAGCTGTTTTTT. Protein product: CASSQDPDRVSGELFF.

For the CDR3, the DNA is TGTGCCAGCTCACCGACCCTGGGACTCCACGAGCAGTACTTC. Translating gives CASSPTLGLHEQYF. This rearrangement joins TRBV18 to TRBJ2-7, with TRBD2 as a possible D gene (6 bases). Trimming cost V 3 bases and J 5 bases, with 14 bases left between them. The CDR3 has 14 residues. Germline assignment: CDR1 KGHSH and CDR2 LQKENI.

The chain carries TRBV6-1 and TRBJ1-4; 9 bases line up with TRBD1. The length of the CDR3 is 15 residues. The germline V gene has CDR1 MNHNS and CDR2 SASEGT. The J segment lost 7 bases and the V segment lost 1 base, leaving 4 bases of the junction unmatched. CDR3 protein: CASSEGGQGGEKLFF. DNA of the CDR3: TGTGCCAGCAGTGAAGGGGGACAGGGCGGTGAAAAACTGTTTTTT.

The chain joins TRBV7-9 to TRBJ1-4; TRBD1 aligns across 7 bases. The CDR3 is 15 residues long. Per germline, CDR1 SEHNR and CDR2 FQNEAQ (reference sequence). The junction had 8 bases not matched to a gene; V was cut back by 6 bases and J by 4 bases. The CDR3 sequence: CASRPGTAYNEKLFF. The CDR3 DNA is TGTGCCAGCAGACCAGGGACAGCCTATAATGAAAAACTGTTTTTT.

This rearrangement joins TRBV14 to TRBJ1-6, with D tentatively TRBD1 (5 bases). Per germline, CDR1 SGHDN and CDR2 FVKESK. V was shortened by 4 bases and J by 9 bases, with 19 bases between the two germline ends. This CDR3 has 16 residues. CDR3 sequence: CASSREFRDRISPLHF. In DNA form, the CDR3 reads TGTGCCAGCAGCCGCGAGTTCCGGGACCGGATTTCACCCCTCCACTTT.

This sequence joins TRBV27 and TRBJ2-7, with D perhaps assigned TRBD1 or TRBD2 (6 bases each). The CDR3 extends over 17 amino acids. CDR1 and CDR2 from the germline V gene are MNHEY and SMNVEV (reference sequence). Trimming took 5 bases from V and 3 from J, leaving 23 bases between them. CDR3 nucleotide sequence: TGTGCCAGCAGTCCCTACCCGGGGGCAGGGCATAACTACGAGCAGTACGTC. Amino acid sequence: CASSPYPGAGHNYEQYV.

CDR3 sequence reads: CSVTDTGELFF. CDR3 nucleotide sequence: TGCAGCGTGACCGACACCGGGGAGCTGTTTTTT. J is TRBJ2-2 and V is TRBV29-1; D unclear. Per germline, CDR1 SQVTM and CDR2 ANQGSEA. V was trimmed by 6 bases and J by 3 bases, leaving 5 bases between them. The CDR3 sequence is 11 residues long.

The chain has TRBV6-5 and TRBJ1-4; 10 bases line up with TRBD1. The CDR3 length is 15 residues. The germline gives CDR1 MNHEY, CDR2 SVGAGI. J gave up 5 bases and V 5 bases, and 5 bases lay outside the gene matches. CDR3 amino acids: CASSRQGAKNEKLFF. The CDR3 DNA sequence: TGTGCCAGCAGTCGACAGGGGGCGAAGAATGAAAAACTGTTTTTT.

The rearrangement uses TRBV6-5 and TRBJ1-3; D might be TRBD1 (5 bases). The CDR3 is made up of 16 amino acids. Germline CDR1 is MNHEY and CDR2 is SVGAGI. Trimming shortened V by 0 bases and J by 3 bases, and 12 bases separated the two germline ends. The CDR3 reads CASSYSQQGGGNTIYF. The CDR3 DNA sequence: TGTGCCAGCAGTTACTCGCAGCAGGGTGGTGGAAACACCATATATTTT.